The 11 T cell receptor beta chains below were found in one sample sequenced in a study of T-cell reconstitution after alpha-beta-depleted transplantation in children. Preparation of the TCRbeta library was carried out with unique molecular identifiers. TCRdb used MiXCR to reprocess the PCR reads, holding one entry per CDR3 protein. The data hold 200,000 to 250,000 distinct CDR3 sequences, with roughly a tenth observed a single time. Source: PBMCs from the stem cell graft donor, taken from the stem cell graft. The receptors shown here come from a human donor who donated a stem cell graft to a child with acute lymphoblastic leukemia.

The rearrangement joins TRBV20-1 to TRBJ2-1; tentative D call: TRBD2 (6 bases). Per germline, CDR1 DFQATT and CDR2 SNEGSKA (reference sequence). V was cut by 0 bases and J by 1 base, with 10 bases left in between. CDR3 length equals 15 residues. The CDR3 sequence is CSARDRRGSYNEQFF. The CDR3 DNA sequence: TGCAGTGCTAGAGATCGTCGGGGGTCCTACAATGAGCAGTTCTTC.

In this sample, this clonotype turned up a few times. This chain connects TRBV18 to TRBJ1-1; tentative D call: TRBD1 (6 bases). V was cut by 2 bases and J by 1 base, with 11 bases left in between. The V gene's germline CDR1 is KGHSH and CDR2 LQKENI. The length of the CDR3 is 15 residues. CDR3 sequence reads: CASSPFRTENTEAFF. DNA of the CDR3: TGTGCCAGCTCACCATTCCGGACAGAGAACACTGAAGCTTTCTTT.

This clonotype showed up many times. V and J are TRBV15 and TRBJ1-5; 8 nucleotides line up with TRBD1. Germline CDR1 and CDR2: LNHNV and YYDKDF (reference sequence). The length of the CDR3 is 15 residues. With 1 base clipped from V and 7 bases from J, the junction kept 6 bases outside the gene matches. CDR3 nucleotides: TGTGCCACCAGCAGAGGGACAGGGAAGGAGCAGCCCCAGCATTTT. It is translated as CATSRGTGKEQPQHF.

This clonotype showed up just a few times. This chain's CDR3 is CASGLEPKVTQYF. In nucleotides, the CDR3 is TGTGCCAGCGGACTCGAACCAAAGGTGACCCAGTACTTC. The chain combines TRBV6-5 with TRBJ2-5, with D perhaps matching TRBD2 (5 bases). The CDR3 contains 13 residues. V lost 8 bases, J lost 7 bases, and 17 bases lay in between. CDR1 and CDR2 (germline): MNHEY, SVGAGI.

This clonotype was seen only a few times. The chain links TRBV27 to TRBJ1-2; 9 bases are shared with TRBD1. V gave up 5 bases and J gave up 6 bases; unmatched junction bases: 7. The germline gives CDR1 MNHEY, CDR2 SMNVEV (reference sequence). The CDR3 sequence is 14 residues long. The CDR3 nucleotides read TGTGCCAGCAGTCTACAGGGGGCGAGGGATGGCTACACCTTC. Protein: CASSLQGARDGYTF.

This clonotype was counted only a few times. The chain joins TRBV6-6 to TRBJ2-7; D is possibly TRBD2 (6 bases). Trimming shortened V by 10 bases and J by 2 bases, and 12 bases separated the two germline ends. The length of the CDR3 is 12 residues. CDR1 is MNHNY, CDR2 SVGAGI, per germline (reference sequence). The CDR3 DNA is TGTGCCACCACTGGGGGGACCTACGAGCAGTACTTC. Translated, it gives CATTGGTYEQYF.

The V and J genes are TRBV6-1 and TRBJ2-1; D gene uncertain. V lost 10 bases and J 5 bases, leaving 15 bases between the germline ends. Per germline, CDR1 MNHNS and CDR2 SASEGT. This CDR3 region has 13 residues. CDR3 nucleotides: TGTGCCACTTCCAGATCGGCTCACAATGAGCAGTTCTTC. It codes for CATSRSAHNEQFF.

This clonotype appeared a few times. The V call is TRBV4-2, the J call TRBJ2-1, with D perhaps TRBD1 or TRBD2 (5 bases each). Trimming took off 4 bases at V and 3 bases at J, with 13 bases between the two ends. The CDR3 sequence is 15 residues long. CDR1 is LGHNA, CDR2 YNFKEQ, per germline. The chain's CDR3 is CASSLRDGDYNEQFF. The CDR3 bases are TGTGCCAGCAGCCTCCGGGACGGCGACTACAATGAGCAGTTCTTC.

At least ten counts were recorded for this clonotype. The chain carries TRBV5-5 and TRBJ1-5; D not resolved. Germline V gives CDR1 SGHKS, CDR2 YYEKEE (reference sequence). Trimming took 2 bases from V and 2 from J, leaving 8 bases between them. The CDR3 is 14 residues long. For the CDR3, the DNA is TGTGCCAGCAGCTTTAGCGTTGGCAATCAGCCCCAGCATTTT. It specifies CASSFSVGNQPQHF. Supplemented by reference TRBV5-5 and TRBJ1-5, the full variable domain reads DAGVTQSPTHLIKTRGQQVTLRCSPISGHKSVSWYQQVLGQGPQFIFQYYEKEERGRGNFPDRFSARQFPNYSSELNVNALLLGDSALYLCASSFSVGNQPQHFGDGTRLSIL.

The sample holds many counts of this clonotype. The junction does not match germline at one end; this may be a read error. V and J are TRBV12-3 or TRBV12-4 and TRBJ2-1, with D perhaps matching TRBD1 or TRBD2 (5 bases each). The CDR3 has 11 residues. CDR3 sequence (DNA): TGTGCCACCAGTGGGGGCAATGAGCAGTTCTTC. Its translation is CATSGGNEQFF.

This clonotype was seen many times. This sequence joins TRBV24-1 and TRBJ2-7; TRBD2 matches 10 bases. CDR3 size: 14 residues. Germline V gene lookup returns CDR1 KGHDR and CDR2 SFDVKD. Trimming removed 0 bases from V and 7 bases from J; junction bases left unmatched: 2. The CDR3, as DNA: TGTGCCACCAGTGATTTGCTAGCGGGAGATGAGCAGTACTTC. This gives the protein CATSDLLAGDEQYF.